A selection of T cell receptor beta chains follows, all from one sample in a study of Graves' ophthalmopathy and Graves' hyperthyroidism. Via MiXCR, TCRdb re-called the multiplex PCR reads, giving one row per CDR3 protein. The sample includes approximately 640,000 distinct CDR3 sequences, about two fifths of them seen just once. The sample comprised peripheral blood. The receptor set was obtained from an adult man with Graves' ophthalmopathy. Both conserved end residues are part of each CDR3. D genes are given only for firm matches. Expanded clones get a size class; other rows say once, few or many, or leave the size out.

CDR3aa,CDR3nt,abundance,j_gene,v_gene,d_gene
CASSLMTFSGNTIYF,TGTGCCAGCAGCTTGATGACGTTCTCTGGAAACACCATATATTTT,.,TRBJ1-3,TRBV5-8,.
CASSQVGPGGYTF,TGCGCCAGCAGCCAAGTCGGACCGGGGGGCTACACCTTC,many,TRBJ1-2,TRBV4-1,.
CASSKGDLTEAFF,TGCGCCAGCAGCAAAGGGGATCTCACTGAAGCTTTCTTT,many,TRBJ1-1,TRBV5-1,.
CSARWTNTEAFF,TGCAGTGCTAGGTGGACGAACACTGAAGCTTTCTTT,.,TRBJ1-1,TRBV20-1,.
CASSERGTGANVLTF,TGTGCCAGCAGTGAACGGGGGACAGGGGCCAACGTCCTGACTTTC,.,TRBJ2-6,TRBV25-1,.
CATRQGTTTNEKLFF,TGTGCCACACGACAGGGGACCACAACTAATGAAAAACTGTTTTTT,.,TRBJ1-4,TRBV15,TRBD1
CASRIDRAGPYEQYF,TGCGCCAGCAGGATAGATAGAGCGGGACCCTACGAGCAGTACTTC,many,TRBJ2-7,TRBV10-1,TRBD2
CAISESGESSNQPQHF,TGTGCCATCAGTGAGTCCGGAGAGAGTAGCAATCAGCCCCAGCATTTT,many,TRBJ1-5,TRBV10-3,.
CATSRDDTVASTDTQYF,TGTGCCACCAGCAGGGACGATACAGTCGCTAGCACAGATACGCAGTATTTT,.,TRBJ2-3,TRBV15,.
CASSERRAGTQETQCF,TGTGCCAGCAGTGAACGGAGAGCGGGGACTCAAGAGACCCAGTGCTTC,.,TRBJ2-5,TRBV2,TRBD2
CASSSRGTSADEQYF,TGTGCCAGTAGTTCGCGAGGAACAAGCGCCGACGAGCAGTACTTC,many,TRBJ2-7,TRBV19,.
CASSPGAGGNTEAFF,TGTGCCAGCAGCCCTGGCGCAGGGGGGAACACTGAAGCTTTCTTT,many,TRBJ1-1,TRBV5-6,TRBD1
CAISFDGRDQPQHF,TGTGCCATCAGCTTTGACGGACGGGATCAGCCCCAGCATTTT,.,TRBJ1-5,TRBV10-3,.
CSVKTSGSDTQYF,TGCAGCGTAAAGACTAGCGGCTCAGATACGCAGTATTTT,.,TRBJ2-3,TRBV29-1,TRBD2
CATSRDREATYTGELFF,TGTGCCACCAGCAGAGATCGTGAGGCTACGTACACCGGGGAGCTGTTTTTT,.,TRBJ2-2,TRBV15,.
CCAGQERSQKTQYF,TGCTGCGCAGGACAGGAACGGTCCCAAAAGACCCAGTACTTC,.,TRBJ2-5,TRBV29-1,TRBD1
CASSASGLAGEKEQFF,TGTGCCAGCAGCGCCTCGGGACTAGCGGGAGAGAAAGAGCAGTTCTTC,few,TRBJ2-1,TRBV9,TRBD2
CASSVEGGEETQYF,TGTGCCAGCAGCGTTGAGGGCGGGGAAGAGACCCAGTACTTC,few,TRBJ2-5,TRBV7-9,.
CASSSDNEKLFF,TGTGCCAGCAGCTCGGACAATGAAAAACTGTTTTTT,.,TRBJ1-4,TRBV2,.
CASFRAHEVATNEKLFF,TGTGCCAGCTTCCGCGCGCACGAAGTTGCAACTAATGAAAAACTGTTTTTT,many,TRBJ1-4,TRBV2,.
CSARGDRQETQYF,TGCAGTGCTAGGGGGGACCGCCAAGAGACCCAGTACTTC,.,TRBJ2-5,TRBV20-1,.
CASSVQGEGTEAFF,TGTGCCAGCAGCGTACAGGGGGAGGGCACTGAAGCTTTCTTT,.,TRBJ1-1,TRBV2,TRBD1
CASSLDRPAIHEQYF,TGTGCCAGCAGCTTAGATCGCCCGGCGATCCACGAGCAGTACTTC,many,TRBJ2-7,TRBV11-2,.
CSASHGDGYTF,TGCAGTGCGAGCCACGGGGATGGCTACACCTTC,many,TRBJ1-2,TRBV20-1,.
CSVESGTPPNEQFF,TGCAGCGTTGAGAGTGGGACTCCCCCCAATGAGCAGTTCTTC,few,TRBJ2-1,TRBV29-1,.
CASSPGTPVGNQPQHF,TGTGCCAGCAGCCCTGGGACGCCGGTCGGGAATCAGCCCCAGCATTTT,.,TRBJ1-5,TRBV7-3,.
CATSSIRNGELFF,TGTGCCACCAGTAGTATTAGGAACGGGGAGCTGTTTTTT,.,TRBJ2-2,TRBV24-1,.
CASSHYQNTGELFF,TGTGCCAGCAGCCACTACCAAAACACCGGGGAGCTGTTTTTT,.,TRBJ2-2,TRBV16,.
CASSLGESTHEQYF,TGCGCCAGCAGCTTGGGGGAGAGTACCCACGAGCAGTACTTC,many,TRBJ2-7,TRBV5-1,.
CASSFRTGPNSPLHF,TGTGCCAGCAGTTTTAGGACAGGGCCAAATTCACCCCTCCACTTT,many,TRBJ1-6,TRBV12-3/TRBV12-4,TRBD1
CASSPLAPRDEKLFF,TGTGCCAGCTCTCCCCTGGCCCCTAGAGATGAAAAACTGTTTTTT,.,TRBJ1-4,TRBV12-3/TRBV12-4,.
CASSPRDGRRGTEAFF,TGTGCCAGCAGTCCCCGGGACGGACGAAGGGGCACTGAAGCTTTCTTT,many,TRBJ1-1,TRBV12-3/TRBV12-4,.
CASSQERGETQYF,TGTGCCAGCAGCCAGGAGCGGGGGGAGACCCAGTACTTC,few,TRBJ2-5,TRBV3-1,TRBD2
CASSLGGIYTF,TGTGCCAGCAGTTTGGGCGGAATCTACACCTTC,many,TRBJ1-2,TRBV12-3/TRBV12-4,.
CAINRDRDSPLHF,TGTGCCATCAACCGGGACAGGGACTCACCCCTCCACTTT,once,TRBJ1-6,TRBV10-3,TRBD1
CASSLQGGNTEELFF,TGTGCCAGCAGCTTACAGGGGGGGAACACCGAGGAGCTGTTTTTT,.,TRBJ2-2,TRBV7-9,.
CATSSPGQGVFQPQYF,TGTGCCACCAGCAGTCCGGGACAGGGGGTTTTTCAGCCCCAGTACTTC,once,TRBJ2-5,TRBV15,TRBD1
CAISESPGGLGGANVLTF,TGTGCCATCAGTGAGTCCCCCGGGGGCTTGGGTGGGGCCAACGTCCTGACTTTC,.,TRBJ2-6,TRBV10-3,.
CASRTGGSTGELFF,TGCGCCAGCCGGACAGGGGGATCAACCGGGGAGCTGTTTTTT,few,TRBJ2-2,TRBV5-1,TRBD1
CAGSMEFETQYF,TGTGCCGGTAGTATGGAATTTGAGACCCAGTACTTC,.,TRBJ2-5,TRBV19,.
CASSLAVRQYGNSPLHF,TGTGCCAGCAGCTTAGCGGTACGGCAGTATGGAAATTCACCCCTCCACTTT,.,TRBJ1-6,TRBV7-9,.
CASSLTSGSYEQYF,TGTGCCAGCAGCTTGACTAGCGGGAGCTACGAGCAGTACTTC,many,TRBJ2-7,TRBV7-2,TRBD2
CASSERGGVDTGELFF,TGTGCCAGCAGCGAGAGGGGCGGGGTGGACACCGGGGAGCTGTTTTTT,.,TRBJ2-2,TRBV9,.
CASSQGTEFNTEAFF,TGTGCCAGCAGCCAAGGAACGGAGTTTAACACTGAAGCTTTCTTT,few,TRBJ1-1,TRBV7-3,.
CASSSDRNYGDTF,TGTGCCAGCAGTTCGGACAGGAATTATGGCGACACCTTC,.,TRBJ1-2,TRBV2,TRBD1
CASSPYQLRGQPQHF,TGTGCCAGTAGTCCTTACCAACTCCGGGGGCAGCCCCAGCATTTT,many,TRBJ1-5,TRBV19,.
CASRKTVNTEAFF,TGTGCCAGCAGGAAGACAGTGAACACTGAAGCTTTCTTT,many,TRBJ1-1,TRBV7-3,.
CASSIRGSGWENTEAFF,TGTGCCAGTAGTATCCGGGGGTCCGGATGGGAAAACACTGAAGCTTTCTTT,many,TRBJ1-1,TRBV19,.
CASSLGGGSGSYEQYF,TGTGCCAGCAGCTTAGGGGGGGGTAGCGGATCCTACGAGCAGTACTTC,many,TRBJ2-7,TRBV7-2,TRBD2
CASSISGRASYEQYF,TGTGCCAGTAGTATTAGCGGGAGGGCCTCCTACGAGCAGTACTTC,.,TRBJ2-7,TRBV19,TRBD2
CSVETQGDYGYTF,TGCAGCGTTGAAACGCAGGGAGACTATGGCTACACCTTC,.,TRBJ1-2,TRBV29-1,.
CATSDTASYEQYF,TGTGCCACCAGTGATACGGCCTCCTACGAGCAGTACTTC,many,TRBJ2-7,TRBV24-1,.
CASSLKGLPNTGELFF,TGTGCCAGCAGCTTAAAAGGACTACCTAACACCGGGGAGCTGTTTTTT,few,TRBJ2-2,TRBV11-1,.
CASARGDQQTQYF,TGTGCCAGCGCACGGGGGGACCAACAGACCCAGTACTTC,.,TRBJ2-5,TRBV2,TRBD2
CASSSLGRGYGYTF,TGTGCCAGCAGCTCCCTAGGAAGGGGTTATGGCTACACCTTC,many,TRBJ1-2,TRBV7-8,.